These 25 T cell receptor beta chains originate from one sample sequenced in a study of OX40 agonist ivuxolimab in advanced cancers. Clones were sequenced by immunoSEQ multiplex PCR, and TCRdb holds only the in-frame ones, with some missing. The repertoire consists of about 24,000 clones, with around 73% occurring once and the leading ten covering more than 15%. The sequences come from CD4+ or CD8+ T cells sorted from blood, collected in a trial of the OX40 agonist ivuxolimab. These receptors all come from an adult with an advanced solid tumor such as melanoma, head and neck, liver or kidney cancer.

V gene TRBV11-2 combines with J gene TRBJ2-7; either TRBD1 or TRBD2 may supply D (6 bases each). Trimming left V 0 bases short and J 2 bases short, with 11 bases between. The CDR3 is 15 amino acids. Germline V lookup: CDR1 SGHAT, CDR2 FQNNGV. CDR3 sequence reads: CASSLEQGGAYEQYF. In DNA, the CDR3 is TGTGCCAGCAGCTTAGAACAGGGAGGCGCCTACGAGCAGTACTTC.

V and J are TRBV6-1 and TRBJ2-5, with unresolved D. Trimming removed 6 bases from V and 4 bases from J, with 6 bases in between. Germline CDR1 MNHNS, CDR2 SASEGT. This CDR3 is built from 11 residues. CDR3 coding DNA: TGTGCCAGCAGCCAAGGAGAGACCCAGTACTTC. It is translated as CASSQGETQYF.

J is TRBJ2-1 and V is TRBV7-9, with D perhaps given as TRBD1 or TRBD2 (6 bases each). V gave up 5 bases and J gave up 10 bases, with 15 bases separating them. CDR3 length: 13 residues. The germline CDR1 and CDR2 sequences are SEHNR and FQNEAQ (reference sequence). CDR3 coding DNA: TGTGCCAGCAGCCCCGCCGGGGGCGACGAGCAGTTCTTC. Amino acid sequence: CASSPAGGDEQFF.

This clone was detected only a few times. CDR3 sequence reads: CAGGLGQINEQFF. Here the CDR3 DNA reads TGTGCCGGCGGCCTTGGACAGATCAATGAGCAGTTCTTC. The rearrangement links TRBV6-6 to TRBJ2-1; maybe TRBD1 (6 bases). CDR1 MNHNY and CDR2 SVGAGI come from the germline V gene (reference sequence). The V and J ends lost 11 bases and 6 bases respectively, with 17 bases between them. The CDR3 contains 13 residues.

Of note for this clone: Different DNA sequences within this sample yield the same CDR3. The rearrangement links TRBV6-5 to TRBJ2-1; the D is unclear. The V gene lost 7 bases and the J gene lost 1 base, with 2 bases spanning the gap. Germline values: CDR1 MNHEY, CDR2 SVGAGI. The CDR3 has 11 amino acids. Here the CDR3 DNA reads TGTGCCAGCAAGTCCTACAATGAGCAGTTCTTC. It is translated as CASKSYNEQFF.

The gene calls are TRBV28 and TRBJ1-2; D is unclear. CDR1 and CDR2 from the germline V gene are MDHEN and SYDVKM. The CDR3 consists of 13 residues. Trimming left V 2 bases short and J 4 bases short, with 8 bases between. The CDR3 region has the DNA TGTGCCAGCAGTTTAATGTGGGCCTATGGCTACACCTTC. It encodes CASSLMWAYGYTF.

This chain joins TRBV2 and TRBJ2-3, with 10 positions matching TRBD2. The CDR3 sequence is 15 residues long. Germline trimming cut 3 bases from V and 2 bases from J; bases unmatched to any gene: 2. Germline V gene data show CDR1 as SNHLY and CDR2 as FYNNEI. Written as DNA, the CDR3 is TGTGCCAGCAGTGATAGCGGGGGGTCCACAGATACGCAGTATTTT. It codes for CASSDSGGSTDTQYF.

This clone has at least ten counts. The rearrangement uses TRBV12-5 and TRBJ2-1; 7 bases fit TRBD1. CDR1 and CDR2 (germline): LGHNT, FRNRAP. Trimming cost V 9 bases and J 6 bases; bases outside gene matches: 8. The CDR3 loop spans 13 amino acids. CDR3 loop: CASVGGPSNEQFF. The CDR3, as DNA: TGTGCTAGCGTAGGGGGCCCAAGCAATGAGCAGTTCTTC.

The V call is TRBV7-9, the J call TRBJ2-3; no clear D gene. The CDR3 totals 14 residues. V shed 5 bases and J shed 6 bases, with 15 bases lying between them. Germline values: CDR1 SEHNR, CDR2 FQNEAQ (reference sequence). CDR3 protein: CASSPTGVSDTQYF. The CDR3 region has the DNA TGTGCCAGCAGCCCGACCGGCGTCTCGGATACGCAGTATTTT.

This clone was recorded many times. This sequence joins TRBV19 and TRBJ2-2; maybe TRBD2 (6 bases). This CDR3 has 15 residues. V lost 5 bases and J lost 4, with 14 bases in between. The germline gives CDR1 LNHDA, CDR2 SQIVND (reference sequence). The CDR3 bases are TGTGCCAGTAGTCCAGGTCTGGGACTCACCGGGGAGCTGTTTTTT. Amino acids: CASSPGLGLTGELFF.

The sample holds one count of this clone. This chain uses TRBV6-1 with TRBJ1-1, with D unclear. The CDR3 contains 11 residues. In germline, CDR1 is MNHNS, CDR2 SASEGT. V lost 7 bases and J 1 base, leaving 4 bases between the germline ends. The CDR3 DNA reads as TGTGCCAGCAACCGGAACACTGAAGCTTTCTTT. Encoded protein: CASNRNTEAFF.

In nucleotides, the CDR3 is TGTGCCAGCAAGGTAGGGCAGATGGGCACTGAAGCTTTCTTT. It encodes CASKVGQMGTEAFF. J is TRBJ1-1 and V is TRBV2, with D hard to call. The V and J ends lost 7 bases and 4 bases respectively, with 16 bases between them. Germline loops: CDR1 SNHLY, CDR2 FYNNEI. This CDR3 has 14 residues.

J is TRBJ1-6 and V is TRBV5-6, with 7 bases aligning to TRBD1. With V trimmed by 2 bases and J by 10 bases, 9 bases remained unmatched. CDR3 length equals 15 residues. The germline gives CDR1 SGHDT, CDR2 YYEEEE. CDR3 sequence (DNA): TGTGCCAGCAGCTTCAGGGACAGACCATGGTCACCCCTCCACTTT. This sequence encodes CASSFRDRPWSPLHF.

The CDR3 loop reads CASSPRTSGGQYF. The CDR3 region has the DNA TGTGCCAGCAGCCCACGGACTAGCGGGGGGCAGTATTTT. The chain has TRBV13 and TRBJ2-3; 13 bases map to TRBD2. V was pared by 5 bases and J by 11 bases, with 4 bases of the junction left unmatched. The CDR3 totals 13 residues. Looked up from germline, CDR1 is PRHDT and CDR2 is FYEKMQ (reference sequence).

The chain employs TRBV12-5 and TRBJ1-3; D uncertain. The CDR3 has 14 residues. In germline, CDR1 is LGHNT, CDR2 FRNRAP. Trimming cost V 2 bases and J 2 bases, with 7 bases left between them. DNA of the CDR3: TGTGCTAGTGGTTTGAGCAAACCTGGAAACACCATATATTTT. Protein sequence: CASGLSKPGNTIYF.

Within the sample, this clone is medium-sized (0.01 to 0.1%). This chain links TRBV11-2 with TRBJ1-6; D is undetermined. The ends were cut back, 5 bases at V and 12 bases at J, with 11 bases in the middle. CDR3 length: 12 amino acids. Germline values: CDR1 SGHAT, CDR2 FQNNGV. The CDR3 region is CASSQVGQPLHF. CDR3 sequence (DNA): TGTGCCAGCAGCCAAGTGGGTCAACCCCTCCACTTT. Full variable domain (remainder filled in from reference TRBV11-2 and TRBJ1-6): EAGVAQSPRYKIIEKRQSVAFWCNPISGHATLYWYQQILGQGPKLLIQFQNNGVVDDSQLPKDRFSAERLKGVDSTLKIQPAKLEDSAVYLCASSQVGQPLHFGNGTRLTVT.

This clone was counted a single time. CDR3 sequence reads: CASSQVGERTEAFF. The CDR3, as DNA: TGCGCCAGCAGCCAAGTCGGAGAGCGCACTGAAGCTTTCTTT. The genes are TRBV4-3 and TRBJ1-1; D uncertain. CDR3 length: 14 residues. V dropped 1 base and J dropped 4 bases, with 10 bases sitting between them. The germline CDR1 and CDR2 sequences are LGHNA and YSLEER.

This clone was seen a single time. The CDR3 DNA reads TGTGCCAGTAACGTTCAATCAAGGACGAACACTGAAGCTTTCTTT. Encoded protein: CASNVQSRTNTEAFF. The chain recombines TRBV19 with TRBJ1-1; no clear D. This CDR3 spans 15 amino acids. The V and J ends lost 7 bases and 1 base respectively, with 16 bases between them. CDR1 LNHDA and CDR2 SQIVND come from the germline V gene (reference sequence).

The CDR3 loop reads CASSQADRGWGTDTQYF. The CDR3 bases are TGTGCCAGCAGCCAAGCCGACAGGGGTTGGGGCACAGATACGCAGTATTTT. The V and J genes are TRBV4-2 and TRBJ2-3; TRBD1 aligns across 8 bases. The CDR3 sequence is 17 residues long. Germline lookup yields CDR1 LGHNA and CDR2 YNFKEQ. V lost 1 base and J lost 1; bases outside the gene matches: 7.

This chain connects TRBV27 to TRBJ2-3, with TRBD2 as a possible D gene (6 bases). In germline, CDR1 is MNHEY, CDR2 SMNVEV (reference sequence). The CDR3 is made up of 14 amino acids. Trimming cost V 2 bases and J 0 bases, with 6 bases left between them. CDR3 region: CASSLGGSTDTQYF. The DNA for the CDR3 is TGTGCCAGCAGTTTAGGGGGGAGCACAGATACGCAGTATTTT.

This clone was seen a few times. The V and J genes are TRBV19 and TRBJ2-3, with D perhaps matching TRBD2 (5 bases). The V gene lost 7 bases and the J gene lost 6 bases, with 14 bases spanning the gap. The CDR3 contains 13 residues. Germline CDR1 LNHDA, CDR2 SQIVND (reference sequence). The CDR3: CASNGRVDDTQYF. The CDR3 DNA reads as TGTGCCAGTAATGGGCGGGTGGATGATACGCAGTATTTT.

This clone is labeled medium-sized. The gene calls are TRBV5-1 and TRBJ2-7; TRBD1 matches 9 bases. V shed 4 bases and J 1 base; nucleotides not matched to a gene: 6. From germline, CDR1 is SGHRS and CDR2 YFSETQ. The CDR3 length is 15 residues. CDR3 residues: CASSTGTGPSYEQYF. For the CDR3, the DNA is TGCGCCAGCAGCACCGGGACAGGGCCTTCCTACGAGCAGTACTTC. The full variable domain, rest sourced from reference TRBV5-1 and TRBJ2-7, is KAGVTQTPRYLIKTRGQQVTLSCSPISGHRSVSWYQQTPGQGLQFLFEYFSETQRNKGNFPGRFSGRQFSNSRSEMNVSTLELGDSALYLCASSTGTGPSYEQYFGPGTRLTVT.

V usage is TRBV28 and J usage is TRBJ2-7; 8 nucleotides line up with TRBD1. CDR1 and CDR2 from the germline V gene are MDHEN and SYDVKM. This CDR3 has 14 amino acids. J lost 6 bases, V lost 6 bases, and 10 bases had no gene match. The chain's CDR3 is CASSQRQGSAEQYF. The CDR3 DNA sequence: TGTGCCAGCAGCCAGCGACAGGGGTCCGCCGAGCAGTACTTC.

As concerns this clone: The junction and the germline gene differ at one end; a read error may be behind it. The chain carries TRBV7-7 and TRBJ2-3; D is possibly TRBD2 (5 bases). Germline V gene lookup returns CDR1 SSHAT and CDR2 FNYEAQ (reference sequence). The CDR3 spans 15 residues. In nucleotides, the CDR3 is TGTGCTAGCAGCTTGCCGGGGTGGGGCACAGATACGCAGTATTTT. It specifies CASSLPGWGTDTQYF.

This chain joins TRBV6-5 and TRBJ2-2; D ambiguous. The V end lost 5 bases, the J end lost 1 base, and 11 bases lay between the germline ends. CDR1 and CDR2 from the germline V gene are MNHEY and SVGAGI. The CDR3 is 15 residues long. DNA for the CDR3: TGTGCCAGCAGTACACCAACCAGGAACACCGGGGAGCTGTTTTTT. Translating it yields CASSTPTRNTGELFF.